Shown below are 16 T cell receptor beta chains from a single sample sequenced in a study of cytomegalovirus exposure and HLA in healthy donors. The PCR was carried out with 60 Vbeta primers and 13 Jbeta primers. Repertoires were generated with immunoSEQ multiplex PCR, while TCRdb's copy carries only in-frame clones and drops some. The specimen's table records around 140,000 clones. The sequencing input was PBMCs. The receptors here all came from a woman in her thirties or forties in good health and CMV-seronegative.

The chain combines TRBV5-4 with TRBJ2-2; D possibly corresponds to TRBD1 (5 bases). Germline V gene lookup returns CDR1 SGHNT and CDR2 YYREEE (reference sequence). The CDR3 has 14 amino acids. V was cut by 5 bases and J by 1 base, with 9 bases left in between. This chain's CDR3 is CASSRTGNTGELFF. The CDR3 bases are TGTGCCAGCAGTCGCACAGGGAACACCGGGGAGCTGTTTTTT.

About this clone itself: Other nucleotide sequences from this sample produce the same CDR3. J is TRBJ1-1 and V is TRBV4-2; no firm D call. Germline CDR1 LGHNA, CDR2 YNFKEQ. V lost 0 bases, J lost 2 bases, and 7 bases lay in between. This CDR3 contains 14 residues. The DNA of the CDR3 is TGTGCCAGCAGCCAAGATACAGTCAACACTGAAGCTTTCTTT. Its translation is CASSQDTVNTEAFF.

The gene calls are TRBV19 and TRBJ2-3, with 12 bases matching TRBD1. The V gene's germline CDR1 is LNHDA and CDR2 SQIVND (reference sequence). The CDR3 consists of 15 residues. Germline trimming cut 4 bases from V and 6 bases from J; bases unmatched to any gene: 5. The CDR3 coding sequence is TGTGCCAGTAGTAGTCGGGACAGGGGGCAGGATACGCAGTATTTT. The encoded protein is CASSSRDRGQDTQYF.

The rearrangement uses TRBV4-1 and TRBJ1-2; D is possibly TRBD1 (5 bases). The germline V and J ends were trimmed by 6 bases and 0 bases, with 11 bases remaining between them. The CDR3 totals 14 residues. Germline loops: CDR1 MGHRA, CDR2 YSYEKL. The CDR3 bases are TGCGCCAGCAGGCCGGGGGTTACTAACTATGGCTACACCTTC. It specifies CASRPGVTNYGYTF.

The chain couples TRBV1 to TRBJ2-4; the table's TRBD1 call for D was not verified on the DNA. TRBV1 is an annotated pseudogene. This CDR3 spans 16 amino acids. CDR3 amino acids: CTSSHRYDLAKNIQYF. CDR3 coding DNA: TGCACCAGCAGCCACAGGTACGATCTAGCCAAAAACATTCAGTACTTC.

The J gene is TRBJ1-6, the V gene TRBV4-2; TRBD1 aligns across 8 bases. Germline lookup yields CDR1 LGHNA and CDR2 YNFKEQ. The CDR3 consists of 15 residues. Trimming cost V 1 base and J 10 bases; bases outside gene matches: 6. The CDR3 reads CASSQGGTGGSPLHF. The CDR3 region has the DNA TGTGCCAGCAGCCAAGGGGGGACAGGTGGATCACCCCTCCACTTT.

This chain connects TRBV5-1 to TRBJ2-3; TRBD1 matches at 9 bases. Trimming took 4 bases from V and 4 from J; bases not matched to a gene: 4. The CDR3 covers 14 residues. Germline V lookup: CDR1 SGHRS, CDR2 YFSETQ. DNA for the CDR3: TGCGCCAGCAGCATGGACAGGGGAGCAGATACGCAGTATTTT. Translation: CASSMDRGADTQYF.

The chain uses TRBV11-2 and TRBJ1-1; D unclear. The CDR3 sequence is 12 residues long. V shed 5 bases and J shed 5 bases, with 9 bases lying between them. Looked up from germline, CDR1 is SGHAT and CDR2 is FQNNGV. Here the CDR3 DNA reads TGTGCCAGCAGCCCCCTCCGGACTGAAGCTTTCTTT. This sequence encodes CASSPLRTEAFF.

This chain connects TRBV4-3 to TRBJ2-5; D gene ambiguous. Trimming took 0 bases from V and 3 from J, leaving 11 bases between them. The CDR3 runs to 15 residues. CDR1 and CDR2 from the germline V gene are LGHNA and YSLEER. CDR3 DNA: TGCGCCAGCAGCCAAGAGCTAGTGGGTGAAGAGACCCAGTACTTC. This translates into CASSQELVGEETQYF.

The chain carries TRBV6-5 and TRBJ1-1, with a tentative D call TRBD1 (6 bases). The germline gives CDR1 MNHEY, CDR2 SVGAGI. V was cut by 1 base and J by 5 bases, with 11 bases left in between. CDR3 length equals 14 residues. The CDR3 loop is CASSYFPQGTEAFF. DNA of the CDR3: TGTGCCAGCAGTTACTTCCCCCAGGGGACTGAAGCTTTCTTT.

The chain uses TRBV4-1 and TRBJ1-2, with a possible D match to TRBD1 (6 bases). Between the trimmed V and J ends, which lost 0 bases and 7 bases, there was a span of 15 bases. The germline V gene encodes CDR1 MGHRA and CDR2 YSYEKL. This CDR3 is 15 amino acids long. CDR3 bases: TGCGCCAGCAGCCAAGATAACAGGGAATTTGGTGGCTACACCTTC. Translating gives CASSQDNREFGGYTF.

The CDR3 nucleotides read TGTGCCAGCAGTTGGGGCCTGAAGGACACTGAAGCTTTCTTT. Its translation: CASSWGLKDTEAFF. The chain has TRBV27 and TRBJ1-1, with D tentatively TRBD1 (5 bases). CDR3 length: 14 amino acids. The germline CDR1 and CDR2 sequences are MNHEY and SMNVEV (reference sequence). V was pared by 4 bases and J by 3 bases, with 12 bases between.

V usage is TRBV25-1 and J usage is TRBJ2-7; D is unclear. V was cut by 5 bases and J by 11 bases, with 16 bases left in between. The CDR3 covers 12 residues. Looked up from germline, CDR1 is MGHDK and CDR2 is SYGVNS. CDR3: CASSPYRLEEYV. The CDR3, as DNA: TGTGCCAGCAGTCCCTACCGCTTAGAGGAGTACGTC.

The chain has TRBV10-3 and TRBJ2-7, with 8 bases lining up with TRBD2. The V and J ends lost 11 bases and 3 bases, in that order; junction bases with no gene match: 9. The CDR3 spans 13 residues. Germline V gene lookup returns CDR1 ENHRY and CDR2 SYGVKD. CDR3 region: CAVRTSLFYEQYV. For the CDR3, the DNA is TGTGCCGTCCGGACTAGCCTTTTCTACGAGCAGTACGTC.

The gene calls are TRBV7-2 and TRBJ2-5; TRBD1 is a possible D gene (5 bases). The CDR3 has 13 residues. CDR1 SGHTA and CDR2 FQGNSA come from the germline V gene. Trimming removed 5 bases at V and 4 bases at J, with 11 bases between. The chain's CDR3 is CASSTPGLETQYF. CDR3 nucleotides: TGTGCCAGCAGCACGCCAGGGCTAGAGACCCAGTACTTC.

The chain joins TRBV19 to TRBJ1-1; TRBD1 might be the D (5 bases). With 6 bases removed from V and 6 bases from J, the gap between germline ends came to 17 bases. The germline V gene has CDR1 LNHDA and CDR2 SQIVND (reference sequence). This CDR3 is 14 amino acids long. CDR3 sequence: CASSLSWGKAEAFF. As DNA, the CDR3 is TGTGCCAGTAGCTTAAGTTGGGGCAAGGCTGAAGCTTTCTTT.